Reported below is one T cell receptor beta chain. The antigen this receptor binds is unknown. Base qualities are not at hand, and no much larger clone is one base apart. The run used an Illumina HiSeq 2500. Quantitative 5'-RACE with molecular barcodes was the method used to prepare the TCR beta libraries. As for how the authors treated the data: A new computational method, built on a probabilistic model of VDJ rearrangement, was used to identify disease-linked TCR variants. The public reads were reprocessed in TCRdb via fastp at Q25 and MiXCR, keeping in-frame beta chains. When rows share a CDR3 protein, they turn into one entry using the most common DNA and genes. These V and J calls are TCRdb output, not the study's own analysis. This sample comprises approximately 110,000 distinct CDR3 sequences, around 24% of them detected only once. The ten most abundant clones make up about 12% of the sample.

These data are taken from a study of CD8 T cells in ankylosing spondylitis (dated by TCRdb to the late 2010s). General notes on the study: The study profiled T cell receptor beta repertoires in healthy donors and ankylosing spondylitis patients to find disease-linked TCR variants. Peripheral blood was sampled, and synovial fluid was also collected from ankylosing spondylitis patients. In total, the full study cohort was made up of roughly 100 healthy donors and 25 ankylosing spondylitis patients.

The CDR3 measures 15 amino acids from cysteine to phenylalanine. Only the CDR3 DNA stays, 45 bases, in frame from base 1. According to the germline V gene, CDR1 reads KGHDR and CDR2 reads SFDVKD. Cut back by 0 bases and 11 bases, the V and J ends lie 16 bases apart. For each ankylosing spondylitis patient, the synovial fluid sample was matched to a blood sample from that same patient. The investigation overall reported the following: Blood from ankylosing spondylitis patients appeared to be characterized by a TCR beta motif made up of about 8 highly homologous amino acid variants. Some TCR beta motif variants had previously been reported in synovial fluid and blood of reactive arthritis patients, which suggested common disease-initiation mechanisms. According to the report, matched synovial fluid samples from ankylosing spondylitis patients were significantly enriched for the disease-linked clones. The disease-linked clones had a CD8+ phenotype and were found at relatively low frequencies in peripheral blood.

The sequence was collected from a male donor with ankylosing spondylitis. The specimen was synovial fluid, either unsorted or a sorted T cell fraction (not recorded which). The rearranged chain carries TRBV24-1 and TRBJ2-1; matching of 5 bases hints at TRBD1 as the D gene. This receptor carries the CDR3 CATSDLKRGTGQQFF. The DNA reads as follows: TGTGCCACCAGTGATTTGAAAAGGGGCACTGGGCAGCAGTTCTTC.